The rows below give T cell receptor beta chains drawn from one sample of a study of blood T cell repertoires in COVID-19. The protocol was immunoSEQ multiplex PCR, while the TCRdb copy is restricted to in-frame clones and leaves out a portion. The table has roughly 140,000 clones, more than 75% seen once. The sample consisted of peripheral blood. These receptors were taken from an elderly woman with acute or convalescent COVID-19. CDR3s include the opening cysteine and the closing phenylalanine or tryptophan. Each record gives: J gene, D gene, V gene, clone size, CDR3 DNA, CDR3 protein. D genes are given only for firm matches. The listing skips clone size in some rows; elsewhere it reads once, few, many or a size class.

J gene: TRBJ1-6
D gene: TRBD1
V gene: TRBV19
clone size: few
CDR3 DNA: TGTGCCAGTAGTATCGCCCCAACAGGGGGCGATTCACCCCTCCACTTT
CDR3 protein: CASSIAPTGGDSPLHF

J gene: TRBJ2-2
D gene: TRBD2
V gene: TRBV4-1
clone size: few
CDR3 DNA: TGCGCCAGCAGCCACCTAGCGGGCAGCACCGGGGAGCTGTTTTTT
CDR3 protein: CASSHLAGSTGELFF

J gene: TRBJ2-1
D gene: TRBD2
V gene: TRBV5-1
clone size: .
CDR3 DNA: TGCGCCAGCAGCTTGAGGGGACTACCGGACAATGAGCAGTTCTTC
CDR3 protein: CASSLRGLPDNEQFF

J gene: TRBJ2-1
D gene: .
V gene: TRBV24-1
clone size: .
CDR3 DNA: TGTGCCACCAGTCACGGGAGCCTATACAATGAGCAGTTCTTC
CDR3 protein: CATSHGSLYNEQFF

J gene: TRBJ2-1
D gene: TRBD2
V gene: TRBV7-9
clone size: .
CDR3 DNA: TGTGCCAGCAGCTTAGGATTGGGACTAGCAGAAAGGTACAATGAGCAGTTCTTC
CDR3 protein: CASSLGLGLAERYNEQFF

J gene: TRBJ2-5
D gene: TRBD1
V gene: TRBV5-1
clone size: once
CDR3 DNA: TGCGCCAGCCAGCTTAGATCCGACAGGGGACTTTGGGAGACCCAGTACTTC
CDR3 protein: CASQLRSDRGLWETQYF

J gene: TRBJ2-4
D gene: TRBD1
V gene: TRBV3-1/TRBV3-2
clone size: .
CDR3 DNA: TGTGCCAGCAGCCAAGTCCCTACAGGGGCTTACCTAGCCAAAAACATTCAGTACTTC
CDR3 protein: CASSQVPTGAYLAKNIQYF

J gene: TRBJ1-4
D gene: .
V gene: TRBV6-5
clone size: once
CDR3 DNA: TGTGCCAGCAGCCGACAGGTTGGCGAAAAACTGTTTTTT
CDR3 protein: CASSRQVGEKLFF

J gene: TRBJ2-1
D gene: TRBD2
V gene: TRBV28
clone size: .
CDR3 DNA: TGTGCCAGCAGTTTATGGAGCGGGAGGAAAAACAATGAGCAGTTCTTC
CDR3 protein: CASSLWSGRKNNEQFF

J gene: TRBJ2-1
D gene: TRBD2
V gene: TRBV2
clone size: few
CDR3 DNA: TGTGCCAGCAGGGGATCCGGGACTAGCGGGAGAAATGAGCAGTTCTTC
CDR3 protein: CASRGSGTSGRNEQFF

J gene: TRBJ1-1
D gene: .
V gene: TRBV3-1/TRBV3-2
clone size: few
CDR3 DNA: TGTGCCAGCAGCCAATTCATGAACACTGAAGCTTTCTTT
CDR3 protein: CASSQFMNTEAFF

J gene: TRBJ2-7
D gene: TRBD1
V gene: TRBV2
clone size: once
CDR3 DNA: TGTGCCAGCAGTAGAGGACAGGGGGGTAACTACGAGCAGTACTTC
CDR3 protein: CASSRGQGGNYEQYF

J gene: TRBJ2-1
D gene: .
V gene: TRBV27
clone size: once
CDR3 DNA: TGTGCCAGCAGCCACCCCGTGACAGGTTACCTTGCTGAGCAGTTCTTC
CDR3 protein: CASSHPVTGYLAEQFF

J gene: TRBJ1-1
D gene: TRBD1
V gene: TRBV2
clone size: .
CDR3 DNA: TGTGCCAGCACCGGATCCCAAATCCAGGGGGTCCCTGAAGCTTTCTTT
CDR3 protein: CASTGSQIQGVPEAFF

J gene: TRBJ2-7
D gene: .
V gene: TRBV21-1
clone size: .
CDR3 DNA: TGTGCCAGCAGCAAAAGCGGAGCGGGGGCCGGTATCTACGAGCAGTACTTC
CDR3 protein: CASSKSGAGAGIYEQYF

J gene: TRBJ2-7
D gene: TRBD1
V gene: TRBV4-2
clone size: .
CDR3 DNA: TGTGCCAGCAGCCAAGTAGGGACAGGGAGCGAGCAGTACTTC
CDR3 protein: CASSQVGTGSEQYF

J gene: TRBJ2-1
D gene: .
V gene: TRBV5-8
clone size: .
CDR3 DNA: TGTGCCAGCAGCCGAGCGGACTACAATGAGCAGTTCTTC
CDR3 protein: CASSRADYNEQFF

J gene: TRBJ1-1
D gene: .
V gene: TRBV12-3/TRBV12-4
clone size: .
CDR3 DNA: TGTGCCAGCAGCTACGGACAGCGCACTGAAGCTTTCTTT
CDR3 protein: CASSYGQRTEAFF

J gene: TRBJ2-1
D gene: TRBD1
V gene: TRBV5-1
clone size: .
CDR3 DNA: TGCGCCAGCAGAAACAGGGGCTCCTACAATGAGCAGTTCTTC
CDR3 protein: CASRNRGSYNEQFF

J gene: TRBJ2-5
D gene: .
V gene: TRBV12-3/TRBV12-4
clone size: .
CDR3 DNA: TGTGCCAGCAGTACATTCGCCGGGGAGACCCAGTACTTC
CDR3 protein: CASSTFAGETQYF

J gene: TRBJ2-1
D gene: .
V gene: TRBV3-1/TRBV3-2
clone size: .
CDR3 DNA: TGTGCCAGCAGCCTTCGACAGACCAAGGCGTTCTTC
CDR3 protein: CASSLRQTKAFF

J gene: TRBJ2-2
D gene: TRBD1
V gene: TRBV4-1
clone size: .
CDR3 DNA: TGCGCCAGCAGCCAAGGGACAGGGGTGGCCGGGGAGCTGTTTTTT
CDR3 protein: CASSQGTGVAGELFF

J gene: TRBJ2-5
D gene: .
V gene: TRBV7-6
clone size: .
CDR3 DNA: TGTGCCAGCAGCTTAGCCCCCCGCCAAGAGACCCAGTACTTC
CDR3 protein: CASSLAPRQETQYF

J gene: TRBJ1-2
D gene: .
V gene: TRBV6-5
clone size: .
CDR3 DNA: TGTGCCAGCAGCCCCACAAACTATGGCTACACCTTC
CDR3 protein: CASSPTNYGYTF

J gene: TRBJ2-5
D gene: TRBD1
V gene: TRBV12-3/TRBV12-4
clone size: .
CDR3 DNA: TGTGCCAGCAGATTGACAGGGGTGGAGACCCAGTACTTC
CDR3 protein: CASRLTGVETQYF